The clone carrying this TCR beta chain occurred once. The antigen is unknown. The data derive from a study of PD-1 blockade in classical Hodgkin lymphoma. General study points: Newly diagnosed patients and complete responders had comparable diversity at baseline. Repertoire differences have undefined causes, possibly disease activity or prior therapy. Reported findings placed baseline TCR diversity lower in newly diagnosed patients (compared with healthy donors).

Germline CDR1 and CDR2: SQVTM and ANQGSEA. The CDR3 contains 12 residues. V gave up 4 bases and J gave up 2 bases, with 8 bases separating them. Repertoires were generated with immunoSEQ multiplex PCR, while TCRdb's copy carries only in-frame clones and drops some. The data contain some 38,000 clones, roughly four fifths of them seen just once; the ten biggest clones take up about a tenth. Each and every patient relapsed after autologous stem cell transplantation, and patients got differing brentuximab vedotin exposure. The sequence was collected from a human donor with classical Hodgkin lymphoma. The sample here was peripheral blood mononuclear cells (PBMCs), taken at baseline. The gene calls are TRBV29-1 and TRBJ2-5; TRBD1 might be the D (6 bases). CDR3 sequence: CSVGGQQETQYF. The CDR3 DNA follows: TGCAGCGTTGGGGGACAACAAGAGACCCAGTACTTC. Filled out from reference TRBV29-1 and TRBJ2-5, the complete variable domain reads SAVISQKPSRDICQRGTSLTIQCQVDSQVTMMFWYRQQPGQSLTLIATANQGSEATYESGFVIDKFPISRPNLTFSTLTVSNMSPEDSSIYLCSVGGQQETQYFGPGTRLLVL.